The T cell receptor (beta chain) described here comes from a study of human T cells and chemical hapten exposure. General study findings and limits: Alopecia affecting every donor means their immune response may not match healthy people's.

This clonotype has more than one count but fewer than ten. Its antigen is not known. TCRdb reprocessed the RACE reads via MiXCR and lists one record per CDR3 protein. The sample has around 330,000 distinct CDR3 sequences; around 5% are singletons. The CDR3 consists of 13 residues. Germline V gene lookup returns CDR1 MDHEN and CDR2 SYDVKM. Trimming removed 8 bases at V and 8 bases at J, with 18 bases between. Specified time point: pre-sensitization, week 0. Regarding treatment: therapeutic diphenylcyclopropenone sensitization with weekly scalp DPC. This specimen was whole blood, taken in connection with sensitization to the hapten diphenylcyclopropenone (DPC). The genes are TRBV28 and TRBJ1-2; the D gene is possibly TRBD1 (5 bases). The clonotype was recovered from a woman between 18 and 29 years old with alopecia areata. Some clones in this sample may be carry-over from other donors' samples. CDR3 coding DNA: TGTGCCAGCTCGTTAGGGGCGGCAGAAGGCTACACCTTC. Amino acids: CASSLGAAEGYTF.